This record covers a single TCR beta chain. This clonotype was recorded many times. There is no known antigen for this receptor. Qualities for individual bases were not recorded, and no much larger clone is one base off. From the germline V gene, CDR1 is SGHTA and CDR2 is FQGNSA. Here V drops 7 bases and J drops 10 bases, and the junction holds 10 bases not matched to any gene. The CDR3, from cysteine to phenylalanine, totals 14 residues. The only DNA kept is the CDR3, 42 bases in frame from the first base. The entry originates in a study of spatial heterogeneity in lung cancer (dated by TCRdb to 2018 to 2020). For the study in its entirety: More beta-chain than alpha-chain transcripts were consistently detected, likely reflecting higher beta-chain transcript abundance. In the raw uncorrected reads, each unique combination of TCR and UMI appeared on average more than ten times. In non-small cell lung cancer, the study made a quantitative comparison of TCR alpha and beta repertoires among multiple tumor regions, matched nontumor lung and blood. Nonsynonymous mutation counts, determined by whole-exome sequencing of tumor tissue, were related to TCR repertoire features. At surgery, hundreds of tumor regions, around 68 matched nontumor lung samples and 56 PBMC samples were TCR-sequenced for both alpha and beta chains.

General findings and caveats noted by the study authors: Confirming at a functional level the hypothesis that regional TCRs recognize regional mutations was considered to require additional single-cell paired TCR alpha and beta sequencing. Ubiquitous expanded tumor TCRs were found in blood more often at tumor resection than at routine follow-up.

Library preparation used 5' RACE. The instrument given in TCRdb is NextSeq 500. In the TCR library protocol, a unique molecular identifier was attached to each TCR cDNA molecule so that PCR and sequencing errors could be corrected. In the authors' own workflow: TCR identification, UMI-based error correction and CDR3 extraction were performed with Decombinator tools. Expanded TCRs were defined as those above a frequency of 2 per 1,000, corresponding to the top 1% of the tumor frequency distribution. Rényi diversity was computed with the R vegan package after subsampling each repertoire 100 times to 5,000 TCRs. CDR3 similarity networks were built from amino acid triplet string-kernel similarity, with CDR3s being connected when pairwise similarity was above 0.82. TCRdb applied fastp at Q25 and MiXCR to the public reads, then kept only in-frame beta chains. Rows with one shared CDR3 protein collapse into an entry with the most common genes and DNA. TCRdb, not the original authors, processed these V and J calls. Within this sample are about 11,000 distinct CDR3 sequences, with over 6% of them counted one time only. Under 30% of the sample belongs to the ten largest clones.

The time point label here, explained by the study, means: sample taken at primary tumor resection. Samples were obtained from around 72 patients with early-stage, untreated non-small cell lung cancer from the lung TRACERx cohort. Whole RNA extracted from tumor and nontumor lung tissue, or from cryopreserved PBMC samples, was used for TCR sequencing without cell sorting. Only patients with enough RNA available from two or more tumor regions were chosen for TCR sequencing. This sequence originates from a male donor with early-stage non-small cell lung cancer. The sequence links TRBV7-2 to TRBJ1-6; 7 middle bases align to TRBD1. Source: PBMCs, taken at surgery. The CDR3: CASNTDRVGSPLHF. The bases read TGTGCCAGCAACACCGACAGGGTGGGATCACCCCTCCACTTT.